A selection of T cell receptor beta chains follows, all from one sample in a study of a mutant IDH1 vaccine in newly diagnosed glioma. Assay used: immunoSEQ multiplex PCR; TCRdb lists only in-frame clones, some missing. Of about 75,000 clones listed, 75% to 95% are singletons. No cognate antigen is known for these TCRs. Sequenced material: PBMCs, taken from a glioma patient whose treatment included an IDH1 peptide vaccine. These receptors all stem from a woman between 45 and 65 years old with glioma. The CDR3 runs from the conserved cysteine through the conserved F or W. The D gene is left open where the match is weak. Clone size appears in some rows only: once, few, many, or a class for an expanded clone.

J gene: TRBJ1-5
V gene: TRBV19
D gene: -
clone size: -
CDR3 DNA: TGTGCCAGTAGCTACAGGGCGAACCCCGAGAGACAGCATTTT
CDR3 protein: CASSYRANPERQHF

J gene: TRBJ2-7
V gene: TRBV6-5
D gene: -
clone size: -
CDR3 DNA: TGTGCCAGCAGTTACGGGGGAACCTACGAGCAGTACTTC
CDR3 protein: CASSYGGTYEQYF

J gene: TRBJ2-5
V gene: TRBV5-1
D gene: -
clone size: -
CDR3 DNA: TGCGCCAGCAGCTTGGCCCCCCAAGAGACCCAGTACTTC
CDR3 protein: CASSLAPQETQYF

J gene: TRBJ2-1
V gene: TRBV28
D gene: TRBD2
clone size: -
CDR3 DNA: TGTGCCAGCAGTTCCCCCTTAGCGGGAGGGCCCCACAATGAGCAGTTCTTC
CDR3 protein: CASSSPLAGGPHNEQFF

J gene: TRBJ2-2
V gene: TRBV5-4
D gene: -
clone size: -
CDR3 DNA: TGTGCCAGCAGCTTGCAGGGCTTTCGCGCCACCGGGGAGCTGTTTTTT
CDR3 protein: CASSLQGFRATGELFF

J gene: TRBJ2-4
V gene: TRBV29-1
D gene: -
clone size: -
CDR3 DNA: TGCAGCGCTTGCGGGGTGGAACTAGCCAAAAACATTCAGTACTTC
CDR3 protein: CSACGVELAKNIQYF

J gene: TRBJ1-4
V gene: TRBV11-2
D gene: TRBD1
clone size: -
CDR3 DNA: TGTGCCAGCAGCTCGACAGGGATACGTGAAAAACTGTTTTTT
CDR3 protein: CASSSTGIREKLFF

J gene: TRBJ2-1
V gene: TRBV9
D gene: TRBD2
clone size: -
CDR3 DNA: TGTGCCAGCAGCCCAGCGGGAGAGTCCTACAATGAGCAGTTCTTC
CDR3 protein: CASSPAGESYNEQFF

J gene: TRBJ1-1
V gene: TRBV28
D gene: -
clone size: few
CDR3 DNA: TGTGCCAGCAGCCTTCCCACAAACACTGAAGCTTTCTTT
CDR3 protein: CASSLPTNTEAFF

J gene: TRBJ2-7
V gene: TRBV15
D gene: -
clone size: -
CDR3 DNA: TGTGCCACCAGCAGAGATATCGGGGAGTACGAGCAGTACTTC
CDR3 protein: CATSRDIGEYEQYF

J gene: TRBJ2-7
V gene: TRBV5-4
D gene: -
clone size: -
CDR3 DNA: TGTGCCAGCAGCTTGGCCTACAGTCCCTCGGACGAGCAGTACTTC
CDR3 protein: CASSLAYSPSDEQYF

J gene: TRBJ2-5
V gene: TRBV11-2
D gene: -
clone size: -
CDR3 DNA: TGTGCCAGCAGCCTGGAGAGGACAGAAGAGACCCAGTACTTC
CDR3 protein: CASSLERTEETQYF

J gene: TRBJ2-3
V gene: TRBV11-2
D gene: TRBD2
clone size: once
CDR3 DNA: TGTGCCAGCAGCTTAAGCGGGGGTGCCTACACAGATACGCAGTATTTT
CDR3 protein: CASSLSGGAYTDTQYF

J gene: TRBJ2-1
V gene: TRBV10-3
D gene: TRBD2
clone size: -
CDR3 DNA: TGTGCCATCAGTGAGGGGCGGGAGAGCGGGCACAATGAGCAGTTCTTC
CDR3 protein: CAISEGRESGHNEQFF

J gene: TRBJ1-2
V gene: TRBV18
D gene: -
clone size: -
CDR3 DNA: TGTGCCAGCTCACCGCAGGGTCCCCAACTCTATGGCTACACCTTC
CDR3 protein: CASSPQGPQLYGYTF

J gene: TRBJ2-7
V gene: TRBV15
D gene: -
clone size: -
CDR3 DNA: TGTGCCACCAGCAGGGAGGGACCGGCCTACGAGCAGTACTTC
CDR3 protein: CATSREGPAYEQYF

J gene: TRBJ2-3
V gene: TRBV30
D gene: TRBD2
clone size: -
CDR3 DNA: TGTGCCTGGAGTAGGCTAGCGGTTAGCACAGATACGCAGTATTTT
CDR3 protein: CAWSRLAVSTDTQYF

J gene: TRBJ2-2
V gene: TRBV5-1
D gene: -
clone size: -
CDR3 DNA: TGCGCCAGCAGCTTTACGGGGACCGGGGAGCTGTTTTTT
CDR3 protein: CASSFTGTGELFF

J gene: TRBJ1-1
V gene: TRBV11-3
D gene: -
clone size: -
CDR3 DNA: TGTGCCAGCAGCTTAGGGGGGCGGACTGAAGCTTTCTTT
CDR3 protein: CASSLGGRTEAFF

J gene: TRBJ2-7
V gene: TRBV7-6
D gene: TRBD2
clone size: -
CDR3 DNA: TGTGCCAGCAGCCGCGGGACTAGCGGGGCGCGCGAGCAGTACTTC
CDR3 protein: CASSRGTSGAREQYF

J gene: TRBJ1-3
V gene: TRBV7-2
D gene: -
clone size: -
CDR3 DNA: TGTGCCAGCAGCTTAGGGGAGGAGACAGGCCTCTCTGGAAACACCATATATTTT
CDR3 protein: CASSLGEETGLSGNTIYF

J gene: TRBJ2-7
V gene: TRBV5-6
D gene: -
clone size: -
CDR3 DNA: TGTGCCAGCAGCTTGCCGGACACCTCCTACGAGCAGTACTTC
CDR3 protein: CASSLPDTSYEQYF

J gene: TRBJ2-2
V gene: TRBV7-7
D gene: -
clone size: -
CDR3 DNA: TGTGCTAGCAGCTTAGCGCAGGTCACCGGGGAGCTGTTTTTT
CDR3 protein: CASSLAQVTGELFF

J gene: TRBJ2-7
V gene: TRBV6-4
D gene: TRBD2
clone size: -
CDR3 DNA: TGTGCCAGCAGTGAAGAAGGGGGAGTGACTAGCGGGAGTTACGAGCAGTACTTC
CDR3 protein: CASSEEGGVTSGSYEQYF

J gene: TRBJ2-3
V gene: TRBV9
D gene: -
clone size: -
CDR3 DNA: TGTGCCAGCAGCGGTAGCGGTAGCACAGATACGCAGTATTTT
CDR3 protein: CASSGSGSTDTQYF

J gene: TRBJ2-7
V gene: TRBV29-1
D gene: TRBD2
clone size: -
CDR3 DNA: TGCAGCTTCTCCGGGACTAGCATATACGAGCAGTACTTC
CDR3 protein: CSFSGTSIYEQYF

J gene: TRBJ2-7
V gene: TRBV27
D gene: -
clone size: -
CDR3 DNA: TGTGCCAGCAGTCCTATCGCCTCCTACGAGCAGTACTTC
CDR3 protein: CASSPIASYEQYF

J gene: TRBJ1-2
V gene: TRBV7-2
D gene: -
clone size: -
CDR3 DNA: TGTGCCAGCAGCCTTGACAGTACCCTCCTATCGGGCTACACCTTC
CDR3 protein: CASSLDSTLLSGYTF

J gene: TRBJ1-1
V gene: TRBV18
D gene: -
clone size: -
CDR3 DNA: TGTGCCAGCTCACCGGCGGGGGGCGTCACTGAAGCTTTCTTT
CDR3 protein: CASSPAGGVTEAFF

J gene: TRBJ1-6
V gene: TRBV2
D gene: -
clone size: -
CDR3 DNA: TGTGCCAGCAGTGAGGTCGGGCAGGGAAGCTTGAATAATTCACCCCTCCACTTT
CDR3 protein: CASSEVGQGSLNNSPLHF

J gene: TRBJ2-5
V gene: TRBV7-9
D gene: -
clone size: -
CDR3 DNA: TGTGCCAGCAGCTTAAGCGGAGCGGTGGAGACCCAGTACTTC
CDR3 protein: CASSLSGAVETQYF

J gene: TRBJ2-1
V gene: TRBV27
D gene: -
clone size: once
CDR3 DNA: TGTGCCAGCAGTCCTAGAGTGCAGGGGGGGAATGAGCAGTTCTTC
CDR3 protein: CASSPRVQGGNEQFF

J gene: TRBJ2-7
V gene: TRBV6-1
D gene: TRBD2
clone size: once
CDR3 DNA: TGTGCCAGCAGTGAGGGACTAGCGGGAGTCTACGAGCAGTACTTC
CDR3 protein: CASSEGLAGVYEQYF

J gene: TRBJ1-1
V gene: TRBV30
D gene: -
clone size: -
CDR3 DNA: TGTGCCTGGAGATTCAGGGTTATGAACACTGAAGCTTTCTTT
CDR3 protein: CAWRFRVMNTEAFF

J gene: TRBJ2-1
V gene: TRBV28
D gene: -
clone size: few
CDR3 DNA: TGTGCCAGCAGTTGGCGGTACAATGAGCAGTTCTTC
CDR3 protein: CASSWRYNEQFF

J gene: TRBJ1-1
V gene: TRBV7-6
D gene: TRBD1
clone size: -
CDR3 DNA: TGTGCCAGCAGCTTAGGACAGGGTTTGAACACTGAAGCTTTCTTT
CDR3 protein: CASSLGQGLNTEAFF

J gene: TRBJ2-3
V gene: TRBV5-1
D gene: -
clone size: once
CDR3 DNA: TGCGCCAGCAGCTTGGCCGGACAGATAACAGATACGCAGTATTTT
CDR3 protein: CASSLAGQITDTQYF

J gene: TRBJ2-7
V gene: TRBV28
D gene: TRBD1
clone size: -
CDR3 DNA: TGTGCCAGCACCAAAGGGACAGGGGACGAGCAGTACTTC
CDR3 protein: CASTKGTGDEQYF

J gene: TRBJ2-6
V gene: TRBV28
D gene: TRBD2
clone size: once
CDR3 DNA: TGTGCCAGCAGTTTTCACGGGAGCGGGAGGCCTGGGGCCAACGTCCTGACTTTC
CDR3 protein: CASSFHGSGRPGANVLTF

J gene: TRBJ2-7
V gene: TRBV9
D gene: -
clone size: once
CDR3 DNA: TGTGCCAGCAGCATGGACAATTCCTACGAGCAGTACTTC
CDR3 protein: CASSMDNSYEQYF

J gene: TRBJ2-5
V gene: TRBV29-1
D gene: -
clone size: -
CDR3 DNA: TGCAGCGCGGGACTGGAGACCCAGTACTTC
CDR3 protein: CSAGLETQYF

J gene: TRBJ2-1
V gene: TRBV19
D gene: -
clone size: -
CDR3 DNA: TGTGCCAGTAGTATTTCGGGGAGTTCCTACAATGAGCAGTTCTTC
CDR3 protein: CASSISGSSYNEQFF

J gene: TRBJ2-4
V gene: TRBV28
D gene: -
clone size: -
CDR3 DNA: TGTGCCAGCAGTTTTGGTAGGGGCGACATTCAGTACTTC
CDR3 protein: CASSFGRGDIQYF

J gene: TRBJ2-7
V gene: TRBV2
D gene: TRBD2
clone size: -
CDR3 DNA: TGTGCCAGCAAAGAAGGGACTAGCGGACCCTACGAGCAGTACTTC
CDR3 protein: CASKEGTSGPYEQYF

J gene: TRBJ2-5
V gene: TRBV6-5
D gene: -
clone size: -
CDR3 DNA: TGTGCCAGCAGTTACTCATCTGGGCAAGAGACCCAGTACTTC
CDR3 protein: CASSYSSGQETQYF

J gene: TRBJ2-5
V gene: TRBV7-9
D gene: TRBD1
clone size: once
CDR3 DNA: TGTGCCAGCAGCTTATATGGGACAGGGGCAGAGACCCAGTACTTC
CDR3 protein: CASSLYGTGAETQYF

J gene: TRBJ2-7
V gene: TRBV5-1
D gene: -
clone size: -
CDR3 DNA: TGCGCCAGCAGCTTGGGAGCCTACGAGCAGTACTTC
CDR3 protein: CASSLGAYEQYF

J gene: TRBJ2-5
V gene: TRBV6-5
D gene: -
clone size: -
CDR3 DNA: TGTGCCAGCAGACGTACAGTTCAAGAGACCCAGTACTTC
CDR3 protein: CASRRTVQETQYF

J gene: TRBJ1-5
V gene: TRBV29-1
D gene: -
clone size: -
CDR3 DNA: TGCAGCGTTGGCGAGGTGGGAAATTATCAGCCCCAGCATTTT
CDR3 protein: CSVGEVGNYQPQHF

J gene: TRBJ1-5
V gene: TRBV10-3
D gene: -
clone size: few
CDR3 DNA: TGTGCCATCAGTGACTCAGGGGGCAATCAGCCCCAGCATTTT
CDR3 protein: CAISDSGGNQPQHF

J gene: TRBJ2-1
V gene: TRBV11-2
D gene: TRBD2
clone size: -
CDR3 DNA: TGTGCCAGCAGCGACCCGGGACTAGGGCACAATGAGCAGTTCTTC
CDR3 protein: CASSDPGLGHNEQFF

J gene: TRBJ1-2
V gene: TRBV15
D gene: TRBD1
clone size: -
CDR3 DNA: TGTGCCACCAGCAGGGACAGGGGAGCAGATGGCTACACCTTC
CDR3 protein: CATSRDRGADGYTF

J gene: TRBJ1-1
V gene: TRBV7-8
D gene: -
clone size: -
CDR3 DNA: TGTGCCAGCAGTTCAGGCCCGGGGGCTTTCTTT
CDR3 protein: CASSSGPGAFF